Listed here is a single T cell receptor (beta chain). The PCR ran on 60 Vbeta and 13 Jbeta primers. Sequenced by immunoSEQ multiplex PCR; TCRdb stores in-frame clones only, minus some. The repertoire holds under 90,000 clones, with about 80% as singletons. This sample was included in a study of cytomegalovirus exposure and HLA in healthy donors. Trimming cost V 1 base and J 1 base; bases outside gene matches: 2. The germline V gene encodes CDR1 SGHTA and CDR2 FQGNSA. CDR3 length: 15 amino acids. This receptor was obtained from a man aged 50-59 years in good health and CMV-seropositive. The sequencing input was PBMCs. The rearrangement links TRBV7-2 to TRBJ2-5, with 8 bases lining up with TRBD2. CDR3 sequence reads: CASSLEAGAQETQYF. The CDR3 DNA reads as TGTGCCAGCAGCTTAGAAGCGGGAGCCCAAGAGACCCAGTACTTC.